The sequence of this T cell receptor beta chain was determined in a study of neurological immune-mediated disorders. Remarks on this clonotype: What it binds is not known.

By 5'RACE with 10-nucleotide random UMIs, the cDNA was made. TCRdb passed the 5' RACE reads through MiXCR, listing each CDR3 protein once. The sample yields over 75,000 distinct CDR3 sequences, approximately 6% seen once. The ends were cut back, 0 bases at V and 0 bases at J, with 7 bases in the middle. The germline gives CDR1 SGHRS, CDR2 YFSETQ. The CDR3 spans 16 residues. Time point meaning: longitudinal time-point 2. Findings and limits, study-wide: Association with the multiple sclerosis repertoire cluster was not found for any clinical or MRI feature. Repertoires from 18 of 34 multiple sclerosis patients grouped phylogenetically into a related-CDR3 cluster, suggesting a possible signature.

This TCR came from a woman in her fifties or sixties with multiple sclerosis. The rearrangement links TRBV5-1 to TRBJ2-6; no clear D gene. The source material was PBMCs. The CDR3 loop is CASSLAPSSGANVLTF. The CDR3 nucleotides are TGCGCCAGCAGCTTGGCCCCATCCTCTGGGGCCAACGTCCTGACTTTC.